The table lists the clone carrying this TCR beta chain with a count of one. Original methodology: Reference gene primer amplification gave estimated nucleated cell counts. Method: immunoSEQ multiplex PCR; TCRdb's copy keeps in-frame clones and lacks some. D and trimming come from the DNA, and the V and J calls and clone size come from that table. In the table there are 62,000 or so clones, 65% to 90% of which are singletons. Per the germline V gene, CDR1 is SEHNR and CDR2 is FQNEAQ (reference sequence). V was trimmed by 2 bases and J by 7 bases, leaving 15 bases between them. This CDR3 comprises 16 residues. This entry comes from a study of blood T cell repertoires in COVID-19.

The specimen was peripheral blood. The sequence derives from a woman aged 55-70 years with acute or convalescent COVID-19. The V call is TRBV7-9, the J call TRBJ1-6; unclear D gene. The CDR3 nucleotides read TGTGCCAGCAGCTTAAGTCCGGTTATCCGAAATTCACCCCTCCACTTT. Translated: CASSLSPVIRNSPLHF.